Given below is one T cell receptor (beta chain) in context. Per the original data handling: Counts of nucleated cells, estimated from reference gene primer amplification, were obtained. Some clones are missing from TCRdb's copy, which holds only in-frame ones; the method was immunoSEQ multiplex PCR. V, J and clone size are those of that table, while D and trimming were read from the DNA. The table includes approximately 170,000 clones, 65% to 85% detected once. This entry is derived from a study of blood T cell repertoires in COVID-19. The overall study: The samples span acute and convalescent COVID-19 from the United States, Italy and Spain. Sources were T cells, B-cell-depleted T cells, or PBMCs; the material itself was cDNA or gDNA.

V lost 3 bases and J lost 1, with 6 bases in between. This CDR3 spans 13 amino acids. Germline V lookup: CDR1 WNHNN, CDR2 SYGVQD (reference sequence). This receptor was taken from a woman in her 70s who had recovered from COVID-19. The source material was peripheral blood. The genes are TRBV10-1 and TRBJ1-1; D not certain. The DNA for the CDR3 is TGCGCCAGCAGTGACTGGCAGAACACTGAAGCTTTCTTT. As protein: CASSDWQNTEAFF.